The sequence of this T cell receptor beta chain was determined in a study of T cells after yellow fever vaccination. This clonotype was seen ten or more times. TCRdb processed the 5' RACE reads anew with MiXCR; each CDR3 protein has one entry. Here the sample spans some 110,000 distinct CDR3 sequences, 8.4% being singletons. CDR3 length: 15 residues. After removal of 6 bases from V and 6 bases from J, the junction contained 10 bases not matched to a gene. The sequences come from CD8+ T cells sorted from PBMCs, collected 45 days after the yellow fever booster vaccination. The chain carries TRBV12-3 or TRBV12-4 and TRBJ2-2; TRBD2 matches 7 bases. The clonotype comes from a young man who received the YFV17D yellow fever vaccine. CDR3 sequence: CASSPSGAPPGELFF. In nucleotides, the CDR3 is TGTGCCAGCAGCCCTAGCGGAGCGCCCCCCGGGGAGCTGTTTTTT.